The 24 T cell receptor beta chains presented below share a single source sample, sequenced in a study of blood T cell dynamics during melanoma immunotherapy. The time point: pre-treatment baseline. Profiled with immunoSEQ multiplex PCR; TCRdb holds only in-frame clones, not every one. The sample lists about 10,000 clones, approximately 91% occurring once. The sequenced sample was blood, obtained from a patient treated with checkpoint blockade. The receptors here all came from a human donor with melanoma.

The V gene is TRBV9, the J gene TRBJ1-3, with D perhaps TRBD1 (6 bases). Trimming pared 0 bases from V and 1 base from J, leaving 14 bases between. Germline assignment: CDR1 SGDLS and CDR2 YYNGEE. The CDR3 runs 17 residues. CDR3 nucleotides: TGTGCCAGCAGCGTAGCTGGGGGGCGCCCTTCTGGAAACACCATATATTTT. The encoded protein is CASSVAGGRPSGNTIYF.

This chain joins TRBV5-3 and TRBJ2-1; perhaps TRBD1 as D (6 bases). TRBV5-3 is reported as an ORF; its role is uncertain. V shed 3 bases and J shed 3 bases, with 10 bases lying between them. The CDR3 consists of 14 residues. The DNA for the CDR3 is TGTGCCAGAAGCTCCAGGGGTCACTACAATGAGCAGTTCTTC. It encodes CARSSRGHYNEQFF.

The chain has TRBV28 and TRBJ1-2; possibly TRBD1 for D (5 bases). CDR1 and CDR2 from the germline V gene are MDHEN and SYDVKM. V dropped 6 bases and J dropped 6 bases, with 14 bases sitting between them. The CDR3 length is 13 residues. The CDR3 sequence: CASSPRRGDGYTF. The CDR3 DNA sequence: TGTGCCAGCAGCCCTCGTCGGGGGGATGGCTACACCTTC.

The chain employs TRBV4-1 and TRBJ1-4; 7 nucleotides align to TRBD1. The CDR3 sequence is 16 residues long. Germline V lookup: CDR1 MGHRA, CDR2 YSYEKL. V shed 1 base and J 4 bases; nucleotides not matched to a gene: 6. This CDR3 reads CASSQVLGDSNEKLFF. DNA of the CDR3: TGCGCCAGCAGCCAAGTTCTCGGGGACAGTAATGAAAAACTGTTTTTT.

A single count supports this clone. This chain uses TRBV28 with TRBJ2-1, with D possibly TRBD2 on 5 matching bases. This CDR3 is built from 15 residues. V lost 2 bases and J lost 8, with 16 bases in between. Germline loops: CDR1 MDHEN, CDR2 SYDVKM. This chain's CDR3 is CASSLRGWGGDEQFF. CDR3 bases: TGTGCCAGCAGTTTACGGGGTTGGGGTGGTGATGAGCAGTTCTTC.

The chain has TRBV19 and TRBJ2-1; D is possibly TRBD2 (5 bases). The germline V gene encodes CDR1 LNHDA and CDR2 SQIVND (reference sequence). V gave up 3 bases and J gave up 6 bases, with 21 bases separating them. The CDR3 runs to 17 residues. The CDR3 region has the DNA TGTGCCAGTAGTATCAAACGCAGACTAAGTCTGTCCAATGAGCAGTTCTTC. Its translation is CASSIKRRLSLSNEQFF.

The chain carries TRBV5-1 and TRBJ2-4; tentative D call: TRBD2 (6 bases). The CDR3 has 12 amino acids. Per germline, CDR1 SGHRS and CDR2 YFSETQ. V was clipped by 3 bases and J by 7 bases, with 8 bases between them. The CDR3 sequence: CASSSGVNIQYF. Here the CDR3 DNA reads TGCGCCAGCAGCTCGGGGGTTAACATTCAGTACTTC.

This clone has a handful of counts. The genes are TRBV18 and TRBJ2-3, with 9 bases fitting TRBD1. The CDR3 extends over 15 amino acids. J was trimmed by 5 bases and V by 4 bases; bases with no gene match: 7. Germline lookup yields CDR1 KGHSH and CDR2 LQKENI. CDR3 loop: CASSLRDREVDTQYF. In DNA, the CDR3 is TGTGCCAGCTCACTCCGGGACAGGGAGGTAGATACGCAGTATTTT. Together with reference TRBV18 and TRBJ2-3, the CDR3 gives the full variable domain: NAGVMQNPRHLVRRRGQEARLRCSPMKGHSHVYWYRQLPEEGLKFMVYLQKENIIDESGMPKERFSAEFPKEGPSILRIQQVVRGDSAAYFCASSLRDREVDTQYFGPGTRLTVL.

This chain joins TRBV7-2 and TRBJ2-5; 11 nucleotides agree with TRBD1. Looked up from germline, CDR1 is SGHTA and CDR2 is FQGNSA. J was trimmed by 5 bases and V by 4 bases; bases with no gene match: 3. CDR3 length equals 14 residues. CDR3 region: CASSWGQGVETQYF. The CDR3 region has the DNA TGTGCCAGCAGCTGGGGACAGGGGGTGGAGACCCAGTACTTC.

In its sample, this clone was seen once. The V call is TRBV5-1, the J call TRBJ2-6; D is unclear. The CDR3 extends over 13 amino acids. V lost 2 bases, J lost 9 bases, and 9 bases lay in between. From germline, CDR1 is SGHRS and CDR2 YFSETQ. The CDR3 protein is CASSFSPDNVLTF. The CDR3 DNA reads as TGCGCCAGCAGCTTTTCCCCGGACAACGTCCTGACTTTC.

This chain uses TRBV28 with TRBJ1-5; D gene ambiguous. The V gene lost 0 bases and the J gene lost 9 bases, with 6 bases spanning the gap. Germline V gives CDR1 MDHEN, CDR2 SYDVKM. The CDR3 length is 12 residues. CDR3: CASSLWGRPQHF. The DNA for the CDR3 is TGTGCCAGCAGTTTATGGGGGAGGCCCCAGCATTTT.

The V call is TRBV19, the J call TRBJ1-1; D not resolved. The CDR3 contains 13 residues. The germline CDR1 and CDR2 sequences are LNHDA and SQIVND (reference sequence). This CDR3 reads CGVSPAMNTEAFF. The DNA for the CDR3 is TGTGGGGTCAGCCCAGCTATGAACACTGAAGCTTTCTTT.

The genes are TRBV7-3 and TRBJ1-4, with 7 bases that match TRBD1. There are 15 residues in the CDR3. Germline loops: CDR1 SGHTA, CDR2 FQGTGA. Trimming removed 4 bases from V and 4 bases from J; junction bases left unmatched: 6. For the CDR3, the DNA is TGTGCCAGCAGCTCGCGGACAGGCTTTAATGAAAAACTGTTTTTT. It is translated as CASSSRTGFNEKLFF.

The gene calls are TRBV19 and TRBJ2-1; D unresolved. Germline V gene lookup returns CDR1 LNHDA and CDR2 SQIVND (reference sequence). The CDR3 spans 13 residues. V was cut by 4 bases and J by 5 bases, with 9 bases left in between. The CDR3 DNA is TGTGCCAGTAGTACAACGCAGAACAATGAGCAGTTCTTC. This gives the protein CASSTTQNNEQFF.

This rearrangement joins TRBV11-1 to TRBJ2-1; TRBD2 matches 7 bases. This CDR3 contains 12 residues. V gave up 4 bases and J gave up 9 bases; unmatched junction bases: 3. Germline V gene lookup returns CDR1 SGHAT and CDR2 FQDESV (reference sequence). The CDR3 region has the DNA TGTGCCAGCAGCTCCGCGGGAGTTGAGCAGTTCTTC. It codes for CASSSAGVEQFF. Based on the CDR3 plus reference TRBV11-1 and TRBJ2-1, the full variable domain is EAEVAQSPRYKITEKSQAVAFWCDPISGHATLYWYRQILGQGPELLVQFQDESVVDDSQLPKDRFSAERLKGVDSTLKIQPAELGDSAMYLCASSSAGVEQFFGPGTRLTVL.

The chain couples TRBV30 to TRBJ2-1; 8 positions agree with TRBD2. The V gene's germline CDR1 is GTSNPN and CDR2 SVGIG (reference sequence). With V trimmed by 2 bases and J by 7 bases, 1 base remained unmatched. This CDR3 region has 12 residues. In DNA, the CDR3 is TGTGCCTGGAGTTCGGGAGGGAATGAGCAGTTCTTC. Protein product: CAWSSGGNEQFF.

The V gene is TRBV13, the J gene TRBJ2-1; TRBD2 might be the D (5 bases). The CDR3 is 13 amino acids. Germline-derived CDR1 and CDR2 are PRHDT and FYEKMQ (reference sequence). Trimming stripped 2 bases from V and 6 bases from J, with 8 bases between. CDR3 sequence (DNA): TGTGCCAGCAGCTTAAACCGGGGCAATGAGCAGTTCTTC. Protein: CASSLNRGNEQFF.

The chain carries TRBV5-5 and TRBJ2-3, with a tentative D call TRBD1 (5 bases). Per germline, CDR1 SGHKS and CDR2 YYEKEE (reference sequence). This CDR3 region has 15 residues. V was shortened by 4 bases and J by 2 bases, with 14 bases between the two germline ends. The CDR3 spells CASSPSRVSTDTQYF. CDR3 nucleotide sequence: TGTGCCAGCAGCCCGAGCAGGGTGTCCACAGATACGCAGTATTTT.

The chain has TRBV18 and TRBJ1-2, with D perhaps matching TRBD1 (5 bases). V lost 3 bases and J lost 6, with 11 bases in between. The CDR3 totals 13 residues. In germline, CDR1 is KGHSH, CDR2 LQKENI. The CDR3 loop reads CASSPPGGDGYTF. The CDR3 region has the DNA TGTGCCAGCTCACCCCCGGGGGGTGATGGCTACACCTTC.

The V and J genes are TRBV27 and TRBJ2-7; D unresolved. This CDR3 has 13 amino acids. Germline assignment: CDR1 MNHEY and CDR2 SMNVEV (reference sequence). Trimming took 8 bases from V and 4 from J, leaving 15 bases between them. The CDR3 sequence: CASGAPPRYEQYF. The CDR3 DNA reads TGTGCCAGCGGAGCACCCCCAAGGTACGAGCAGTACTTC.

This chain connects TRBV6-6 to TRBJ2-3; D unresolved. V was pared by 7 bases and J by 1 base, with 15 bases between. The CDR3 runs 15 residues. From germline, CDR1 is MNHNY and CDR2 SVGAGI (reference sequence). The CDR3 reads CASTSSGMGTDTQYF. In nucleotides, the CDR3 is TGTGCCAGCACGTCGTCCGGTATGGGCACAGATACGCAGTATTTT.

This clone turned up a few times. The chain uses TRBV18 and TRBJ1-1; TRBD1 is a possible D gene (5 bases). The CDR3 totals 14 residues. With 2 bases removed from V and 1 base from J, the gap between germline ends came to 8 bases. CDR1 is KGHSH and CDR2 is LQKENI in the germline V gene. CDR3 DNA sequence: TGTGCCAGCTCACCAAGTCAGGGGAACACTGAAGCTTTCTTT. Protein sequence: CASSPSQGNTEAFF.

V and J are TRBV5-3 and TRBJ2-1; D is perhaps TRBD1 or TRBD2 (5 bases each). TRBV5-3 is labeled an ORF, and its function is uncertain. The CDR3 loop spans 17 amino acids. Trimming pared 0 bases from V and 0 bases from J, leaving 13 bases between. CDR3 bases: TGTGCCAGAAGCTTGGCCGATGGGGGAAGCTCCTACAATGAGCAGTTCTTC. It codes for CARSLADGGSSYNEQFF.

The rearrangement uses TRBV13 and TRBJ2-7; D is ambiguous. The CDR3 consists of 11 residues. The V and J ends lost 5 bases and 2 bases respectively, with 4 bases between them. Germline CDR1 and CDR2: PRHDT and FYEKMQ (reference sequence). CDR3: CASSTTYEQYF. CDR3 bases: TGTGCCAGCAGCACGACCTACGAGCAGTACTTC.